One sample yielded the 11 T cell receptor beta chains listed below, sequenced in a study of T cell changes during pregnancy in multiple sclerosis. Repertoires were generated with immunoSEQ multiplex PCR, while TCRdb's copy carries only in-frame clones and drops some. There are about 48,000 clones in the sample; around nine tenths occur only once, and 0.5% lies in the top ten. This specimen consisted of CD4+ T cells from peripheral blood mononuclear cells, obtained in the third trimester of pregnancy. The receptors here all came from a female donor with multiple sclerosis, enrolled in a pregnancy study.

The CDR3 protein is CASSVGTSGLMQFF. The CDR3 nucleotides read TGTGCCAGCAGCGTAGGGACTAGCGGGTTGATGCAGTTCTTC. The chain couples TRBV9 to TRBJ2-1, with TRBD2 identical over 11 bases. Germline loops: CDR1 SGDLS, CDR2 YYNGEE. The CDR3 totals 14 residues. V was clipped by 0 bases and J by 12 bases; unmatched bases: 5.

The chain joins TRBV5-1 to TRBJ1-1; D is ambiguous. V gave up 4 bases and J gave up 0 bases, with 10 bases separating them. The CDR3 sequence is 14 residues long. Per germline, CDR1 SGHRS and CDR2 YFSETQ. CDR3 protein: CASSQGLLNTEAFF. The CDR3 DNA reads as TGCGCCAGCAGCCAAGGACTTCTGAACACTGAAGCTTTCTTT.

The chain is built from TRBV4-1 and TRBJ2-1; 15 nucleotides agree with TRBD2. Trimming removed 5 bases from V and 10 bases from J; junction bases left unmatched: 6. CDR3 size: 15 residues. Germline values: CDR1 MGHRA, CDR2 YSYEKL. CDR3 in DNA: TGCGCCAGCAGCACGGGACTAGCGGGGGGCCCCGAGCAGTTCTTC. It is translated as CASSTGLAGGPEQFF.

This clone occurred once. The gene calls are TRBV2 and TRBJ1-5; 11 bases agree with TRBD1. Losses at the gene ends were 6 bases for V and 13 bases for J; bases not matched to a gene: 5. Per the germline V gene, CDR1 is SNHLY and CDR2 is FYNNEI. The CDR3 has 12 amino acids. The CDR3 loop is CASSAGTGGQHF. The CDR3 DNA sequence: TGTGCCAGCAGCGCCGGGACAGGGGGACAGCATTTT.

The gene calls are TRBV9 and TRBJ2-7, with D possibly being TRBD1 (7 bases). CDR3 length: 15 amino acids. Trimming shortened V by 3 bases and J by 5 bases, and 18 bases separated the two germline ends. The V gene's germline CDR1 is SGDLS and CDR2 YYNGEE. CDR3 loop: CASSAEQGRRHEQYF. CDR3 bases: TGTGCCAGCAGCGCGGAACAGGGGAGGAGGCACGAGCAGTACTTC. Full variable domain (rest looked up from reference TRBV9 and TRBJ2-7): DSGVTQTPKHLITATGQRVTLRCSPRSGDLSVYWYQQSLDQGLQFLIQYYNGEERAKGNILERFSAQQFPDLHSELNLSSLELGDSALYFCASSAEQGRRHEQYFGPGTRLTVT.

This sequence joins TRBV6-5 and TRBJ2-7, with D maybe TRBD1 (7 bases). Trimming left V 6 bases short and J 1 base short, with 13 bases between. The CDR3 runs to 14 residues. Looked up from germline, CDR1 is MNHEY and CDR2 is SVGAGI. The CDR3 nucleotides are TGTGCCAGCAGGCGGGGACAGAATTCCTACGAGCAGTACTTC. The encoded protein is CASRRGQNSYEQYF.

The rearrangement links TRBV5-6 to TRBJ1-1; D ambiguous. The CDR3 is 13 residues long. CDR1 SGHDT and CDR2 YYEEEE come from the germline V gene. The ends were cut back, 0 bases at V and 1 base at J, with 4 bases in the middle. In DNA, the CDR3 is TGTGCCAGCAGCTTGGGCAGGAACACTGAAGCTTTCTTT. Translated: CASSLGRNTEAFF.

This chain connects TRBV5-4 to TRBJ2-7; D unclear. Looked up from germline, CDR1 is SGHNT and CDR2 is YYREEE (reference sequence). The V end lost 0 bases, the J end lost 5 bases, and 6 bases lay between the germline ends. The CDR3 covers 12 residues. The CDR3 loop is CASSLVQHEQYF. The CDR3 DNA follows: TGTGCCAGCAGCTTGGTACAGCACGAGCAGTACTTC.

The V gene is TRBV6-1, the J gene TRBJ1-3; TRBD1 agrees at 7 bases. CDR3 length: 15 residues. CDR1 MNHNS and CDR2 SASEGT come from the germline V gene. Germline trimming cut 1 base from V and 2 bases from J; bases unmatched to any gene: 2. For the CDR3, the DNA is TGTGCCAGCAGTGAAGACAGGGGACCTGGAAACACCATATATTTT. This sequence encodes CASSEDRGPGNTIYF.

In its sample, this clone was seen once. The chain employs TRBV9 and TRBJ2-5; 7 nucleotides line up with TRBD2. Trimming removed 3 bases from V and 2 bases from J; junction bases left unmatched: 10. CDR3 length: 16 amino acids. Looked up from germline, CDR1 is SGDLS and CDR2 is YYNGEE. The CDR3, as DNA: TGTGCCAGCAGCGCGACCGGGACTACCGAGCAAGAGACCCAGTACTTC. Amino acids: CASSATGTTEQETQYF.

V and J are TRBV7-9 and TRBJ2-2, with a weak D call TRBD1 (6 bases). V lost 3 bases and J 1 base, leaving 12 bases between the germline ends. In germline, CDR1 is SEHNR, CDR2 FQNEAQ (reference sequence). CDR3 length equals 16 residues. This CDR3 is CASSFFRTVNTGELFF. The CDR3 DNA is TGTGCCAGCAGCTTCTTCAGGACAGTGAACACCGGGGAGCTGTTTTTT.